This TCR beta chain was identified during a study of shared clonotypes between healthy human individuals. Study overall: Each donor's CD8 memory used one plate, CD8 naive two, each CD4 subset three. Study-wide findings and caveats: Clonotype sharing among donors, it was expected, would be affected by sequencing depth.

It was into CD45RA+ naive and CD45RA-negative memory subsets that the CD4+ cells were split. A word on this clone: Its antigen is still unknown.

Produced via immunoSEQ multiplex PCR; TCRdb's table is partial and in-frame only. The repertoire holds approximately 2.3 million clones, with 85% to 95% as singletons. The source material was naive CD4+ T cells from PBMCs. Subset denoted: CD45RA+ positively selected. The TCR sequence derives from a man in his late teens or twenties in good health. Some clones in this sample may be carry-over from other donors' samples.

The CDR3 bases are TGCGCCAGCAGCTCAAACACAGGGAGCACTGAAGCTTTCTTT. It specifies CASSSNTGSTEAFF. This sequence joins TRBV5-1 and TRBJ1-1, with D perhaps matching TRBD1 (6 bases). Germline V gene data show CDR1 as SGHRS and CDR2 as YFSETQ. V shed 3 bases and J shed 4 bases, with 13 bases lying between them. The CDR3 is made up of 14 amino acids.